What follows are 13 T cell receptor beta chains derived from one specimen sequenced in a study of blood T cell repertoires in COVID-19. TCRdb's table, derived via immunoSEQ multiplex PCR, lists solely in-frame clones and lacks some. The repertoire holds under 200,000 clones, with 84% as singletons. The sample consisted of peripheral blood. These receptors were obtained from a man between 35 and 55 years old who had recovered from COVID-19.

The rearrangement links TRBV20-1 to TRBJ1-2; D not resolved. Looked up from germline, CDR1 is DFQATT and CDR2 is SNEGSKA (reference sequence). The CDR3 consists of 11 residues. The V end lost 0 bases, the J end lost 7 bases, and 6 bases lay between the germline ends. CDR3 in amino acids: CSAREYSGYTF. In DNA, the CDR3 is TGCAGTGCTAGAGAGTACAGTGGCTACACCTTC.

The chain combines TRBV6-4 with TRBJ2-3, with 7 bases matching TRBD2. The germline V gene encodes CDR1 MRHNA and CDR2 SNTAGT. V dropped 3 bases and J dropped 4; count of bases not matched to a gene: 10. The CDR3 length is 16 residues. CDR3 sequence (DNA): TGTGCCAGCAGTGAAGGGAGGGGTTTTGGGGCAGATACGCAGTATTTT. Amino acids: CASSEGRGFGADTQYF.

V and J are TRBV21-1 and TRBJ1-3. TRBV21-1 is labeled a pseudogene. This CDR3 has 22 residues. The CDR3 DNA reads TGTGCCAGCAGCAAAGCGCTTTTCGGGCAGGAGATTAAAACTAGCTCTGGAAACACCATATATTTT. Its protein product is CASSKALFGQEIKTSSGNTIYF.

The CDR3 here is CASSIGYGVTYEQYF. The CDR3 DNA sequence: TGTGCCAGTAGTATCGGTTACGGGGTAACCTACGAGCAGTACTTC. The rearrangement uses TRBV19 and TRBJ2-7, with a tentative D call TRBD2 (5 bases). Germline V gene data show CDR1 as LNHDA and CDR2 as SQIVND (reference sequence). V was cut by 3 bases and J by 2 bases, with 14 bases left in between. The CDR3 is 15 residues long.

CDR3 residues: CASSSQGWTYGYTF. CDR3 in DNA: TGTGCCAGCAGCTCCCAGGGGTGGACCTATGGCTACACCTTC. The chain is built from TRBV7-2 and TRBJ1-2; the D gene is possibly TRBD1 (6 bases). Germline V gene data show CDR1 as SGHTA and CDR2 as FQGNSA. The CDR3 contains 14 residues. Trimming left V 4 bases short and J 4 bases short, with 13 bases between.

This clone was detected only once. The chain has TRBV29-1 and TRBJ1-5; D not resolved. The CDR3 has 15 residues. V was clipped by 5 bases and J by 0 bases, with 14 bases between them. Germline CDR1 reads SQVTM; CDR2 reads ANQGSEA. CDR3 amino acids: CSVWGDGNSNQPQHF. Here the CDR3 DNA reads TGCAGCGTTTGGGGAGACGGGAATAGCAATCAGCCCCAGCATTTT. The full variable domain, with the rest looked up from reference TRBV29-1 and TRBJ1-5, is SAVISQKPSRDICQRGTSLTIQCQVDSQVTMMFWYRQQPGQSLTLIATANQGSEATYESGFVIDKFPISRPNLTFSTLTVSNMSPEDSSIYLCSVWGDGNSNQPQHFGDGTRLSIL.

The sample holds one count of this clone. V is TRBV19 and J is TRBJ2-5; tentative D call: TRBD1 (5 bases). Germline V gene data show CDR1 as LNHDA and CDR2 as SQIVND (reference sequence). The length of the CDR3 is 15 residues. V was clipped by 0 bases and J by 6 bases, with 14 bases between them. The CDR3 loop is CASSIDTPPGQTQYF. The CDR3 DNA reads as TGTGCCAGTAGTATAGATACCCCCCCAGGGCAGACCCAGTACTTC. The whole variable domain, filled in from reference TRBV19 and TRBJ2-5, reads DGGITQSPKYLFRKEGQNVTLSCEQNLNHDAMYWYRQDPGQGLRLIYYSQIVNDFQKGDIAEGYSVSREKKESFPLTVTSAQKNPTAFYLCASSIDTPPGQTQYFGPGTRLLVL.

The genes are TRBV9 and TRBJ2-2; D uncertain. Germline loops: CDR1 SGDLS, CDR2 YYNGEE. This CDR3 is built from 12 residues. Trimming shortened V by 7 bases and J by 6 bases, and 10 bases separated the two germline ends. The CDR3 nucleotides read TGTGCCAGCGGCCCACCGTCCGGGGAGCTGTTTTTT. As protein: CASGPPSGELFF.

This chain links TRBV7-2 with TRBJ2-7; 10 bases are a match to TRBD2. The CDR3 is 14 residues long. Trimming at V came to 1 base and at J to 12 bases, leaving 9 bases not matched to a gene. Per the germline V gene, CDR1 is SGHTA and CDR2 is FQGNSA. The CDR3, as DNA: TGTGCCAGCAGCTTAGATAGCGGGAGGACCGGGTTGTACTTC. Translating gives CASSLDSGRTGLYF.

The V and J genes are TRBV13 and TRBJ1-3, with D possibly being TRBD1 (5 bases). Trimming removed 5 bases from V and 3 bases from J, with 26 bases in between. This CDR3 is 19 amino acids long. Per the germline V gene, CDR1 is PRHDT and CDR2 is FYEKMQ (reference sequence). CDR3 nucleotides: TGTGCCAGCAGCCCATATAACGGAATAGGAGGGGTTGGTGGAAACACCATATATTTT. Translated, it gives CASSPYNGIGGVGGNTIYF.

There are a few counts of this clone. The J gene is TRBJ1-3, the V gene TRBV19, with TRBD1 matching over 7 bases. The CDR3 runs to 14 residues. The J segment lost 2 bases and the V segment lost 2 bases, leaving 0 bases of the junction unmatched. CDR1 is LNHDA, CDR2 SQIVND, per germline (reference sequence). The CDR3 sequence: CASSIQGAGNTIYF. The DNA for the CDR3 is TGTGCCAGTAGTATACAGGGGGCTGGAAACACCATATATTTT.

The V and J genes are TRBV28 and TRBJ1-6; D gene unclear. This CDR3 has 14 residues. CDR1 is MDHEN and CDR2 is SYDVKM in the germline V gene. Trimming shortened V by 3 bases and J by 16 bases, and 19 bases separated the two germline ends. The CDR3 spells CASSLSDSPLRLHF. In DNA form, the CDR3 reads TGTGCCAGCAGTTTGAGCGATAGTCCGTTACGACTCCACTTT.

The V call is TRBV4-1, the J call TRBJ1-1; D may be TRBD1 (5 bases). The CDR3 extends over 15 amino acids. The germline V and J ends were trimmed by 5 bases and 0 bases, with 13 bases remaining between them. Germline assignment: CDR1 MGHRA and CDR2 YSYEKL. CDR3 in amino acids: CASSIYRIMNTEAFF. The CDR3 DNA reads as TGCGCCAGCAGCATCTACAGGATCATGAACACTGAAGCTTTCTTT.